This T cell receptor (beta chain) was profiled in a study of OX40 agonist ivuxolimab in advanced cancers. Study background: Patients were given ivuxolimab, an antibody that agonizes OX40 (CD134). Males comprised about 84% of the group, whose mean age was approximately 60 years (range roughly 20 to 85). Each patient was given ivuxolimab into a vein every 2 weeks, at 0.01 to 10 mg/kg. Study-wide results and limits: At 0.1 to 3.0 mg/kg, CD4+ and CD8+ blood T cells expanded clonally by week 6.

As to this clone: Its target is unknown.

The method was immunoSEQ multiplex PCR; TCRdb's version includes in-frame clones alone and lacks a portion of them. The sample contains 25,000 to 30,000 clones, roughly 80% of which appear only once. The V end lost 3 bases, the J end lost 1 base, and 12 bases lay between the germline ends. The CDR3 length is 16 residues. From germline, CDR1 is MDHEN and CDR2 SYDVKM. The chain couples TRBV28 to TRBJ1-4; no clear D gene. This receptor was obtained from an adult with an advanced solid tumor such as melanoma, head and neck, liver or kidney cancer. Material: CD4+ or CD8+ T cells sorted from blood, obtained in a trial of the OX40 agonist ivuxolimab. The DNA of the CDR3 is TGTGCCAGCAGTTTTTTTAGAGCAGAAACTAATGAAAAACTGTTTTTT. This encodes CASSFFRAETNEKLFF.